This T cell receptor (beta chain) was sequenced during a study of T cell changes during pregnancy in multiple sclerosis. Clones were sequenced by immunoSEQ multiplex PCR, and TCRdb holds only the in-frame ones, with some missing. The sample has approximately 44,000 clones, 90% to 95% seen once. The V gene lost 1 base and the J gene lost 4 bases, with 8 bases spanning the gap. Germline V gives CDR1 LGHNT, CDR2 FRNRAP. The CDR3 contains 14 residues. This TCR was sampled from a female donor with multiple sclerosis, enrolled in a pregnancy study. This chain links TRBV12-5 with TRBJ2-1; possible D gene TRBD2, 5 bases. The sample here was CD4+ T cells from peripheral blood mononuclear cells, taken before pregnancy. DNA for the CDR3: TGTGCTAGTGGTTTGGGTCGGGATTACAATGAGCAGTTCTTC. Translating gives CASGLGRDYNEQFF.